Below, one T cell receptor (beta chain) is given with its context. As yet, its antigen is unknown. This specimen belongs to a study of T cell repertoires in ileal Crohn's disease. Study at large: Approximately 32% were active smokers at surgery; median disease duration was almost 8 years. Broader study findings: Active smokers at surgery had more clonal expansions than non-smokers. All patients with clonality above 26.8% had endoscopic recurrence. Compared with CD4 T cells, sorted CD8 cells carried more expanded clones.

Assay used: immunoSEQ multiplex PCR; TCRdb lists only in-frame clones, some missing. Altogether some 5,100 clones are present, 75% to 85% being singletons, with the ten largest covering 14%. The CDR3 loop spans 18 amino acids. V was shortened by 1 base and J by 1 base, with 17 bases between the two germline ends. CDR1 is MGHRA, CDR2 YSYEKL, per germline. This rearrangement joins TRBV4-1 to TRBJ1-5; D is undetermined. Sequenced material: ileal tissue. The sequence was obtained from an adult with Crohn's disease. CDR3 nucleotide sequence: TGCGCCAGCAGCCAAGCCGGTTTTGTGGTCACCAGCAATCAGCCCCAGCATTTT. This sequence encodes CASSQAGFVVTSNQPQHF.